This TCR beta chain was sequenced in a study of PD-L1 blockade in urothelial cancer. The overall study: Treatment start was followed by blood analysis at 3 weeks (second dose) and again at 6 weeks.

The CDR3 consists of 12 residues. V lost 7 bases, J lost 4 bases, and 11 bases lay in between. CDR1 and CDR2 from the germline V gene are GTSNPN and SVGIG (reference sequence). Assay: immunoSEQ multiplex PCR; the TCRdb copy retains only in-frame clones and omits some. The sample lists some 79,000 clones; 82% were seen once. The chain has TRBV30 and TRBJ1-3; D remains ambiguous. The clonotype originates from a man aged 65 to 85 with urothelial cancer. The sequenced sample was PBMCs, obtained around atezolizumab (anti-PD-L1) treatment. CDR3 sequence: CAFWASGNTIYF. The CDR3 DNA reads TGTGCCTTTTGGGCTAGCGGAAACACCATATATTTT.